This TCR beta chain appears in the sequencing data of a study of T-cell reconstitution after alpha-beta-depleted transplantation in children. Whole-study findings and limits: Certain patients had high TCRbeta diversity at day 60, and it came from recipient T cells and thymic progenitors that survived. Reports say that about two months after transplant, the alpha-beta T cells came out of several hundred graft clones that had expanded. T-cell numbers and diversity one year post-transplant derived largely from freshly generated T cells.

Unique molecular identifiers featured in how the TCRbeta library was prepared. TCRdb itself ran the PCR reads through MiXCR, one entry per CDR3 protein. The data contain a few hundred thousand distinct CDR3 sequences, 43% of them singletons. The sample holds a few counts of this clonotype. Its antigen is unidentified. After removal of 4 bases from V and 7 bases from J, the junction contained 13 bases not matched to a gene. CDR3 length: 17 residues. Germline values: CDR1 KGHDR, CDR2 SFDVKD. The TCR was taken from a girl between 2 and 10 years old with aplastic anemia, due to receive a stem cell transplant. The rearrangement links TRBV24-1 to TRBJ2-3; TRBD2 aligns across 10 bases. Sequencing used PBMCs, obtained before TCRalphabeta/CD19-depleted stem cell transplant. The CDR3 loop reads CATSETTSGITAHTQYF. CDR3 DNA: TGTGCCACCAGTGAAACAACTAGCGGGATAACGGCTCATACGCAGTATTTT.